This TCR beta chain originates from a study of glioma-infiltrating T cells. Broader study findings: Tissue-blood divergence was below expectation in non-neoplastic patients, above in gliomas.

TCR alpha and beta CDR3 regions were amplified from RNA using iRepertoire nested multiplex PCR. TCRdb re-analysed the multiplex PCR reads in MiXCR, keeping a single row per CDR3 protein. The table has 150,000 to 200,000 distinct CDR3 sequences, around 40% seen once; the top ten hold 4% to 6.5%. Germline V gene data show CDR1 as SGHNT and CDR2 as YYREEE (reference sequence). With 3 bases clipped from V and 3 bases from J, the junction kept 10 bases outside the gene matches. The CDR3 length is 16 residues. On this clonotype: Its antigen is not known.

Sample: glioma tissue, nonneoplastic brain tissue, or PBMCs (not recorded which). The chain couples TRBV5-4 to TRBJ2-7; 9 bases map to TRBD2. The receptor comes from a human donor with low-grade glioma or glioblastoma, undergoing nonglioma brain surgery, or in good health (not recorded which). The CDR3 sequence: CASSSRNSGSHYEQYF. CDR3 DNA: TGTGCCAGCAGCTCCCGGAATAGCGGGAGTCACTACGAGCAGTACTTC.